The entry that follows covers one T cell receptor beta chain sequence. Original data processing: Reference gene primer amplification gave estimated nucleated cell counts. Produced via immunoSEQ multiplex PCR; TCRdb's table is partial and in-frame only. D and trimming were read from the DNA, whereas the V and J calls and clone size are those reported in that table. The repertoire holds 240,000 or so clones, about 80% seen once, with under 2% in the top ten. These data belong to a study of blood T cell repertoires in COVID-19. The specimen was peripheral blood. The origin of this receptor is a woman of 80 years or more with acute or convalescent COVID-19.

In DNA, the CDR3 is TGCGCCAGCAGTGAAACAGGGGGGCAAGAGACCCAGTACTTC. This encodes CASSETGGQETQYF. The chain couples TRBV5-1 to TRBJ2-5; TRBD1 aligns across 8 bases. The ends lost 5 bases at V and 2 bases at J; junction bases unmatched: 5. The germline V gene has CDR1 SGHRS and CDR2 YFSETQ. The CDR3 contains 14 residues. Full variable domain (rest looked up from reference TRBV5-1 and TRBJ2-5): KAGVTQTPRYLIKTRGQQVTLSCSPISGHRSVSWYQQTPGQGLQFLFEYFSETQRNKGNFPGRFSGRQFSNSRSEMNVSTLELGDSALYLCASSETGGQETQYFGPGTRLLVL.